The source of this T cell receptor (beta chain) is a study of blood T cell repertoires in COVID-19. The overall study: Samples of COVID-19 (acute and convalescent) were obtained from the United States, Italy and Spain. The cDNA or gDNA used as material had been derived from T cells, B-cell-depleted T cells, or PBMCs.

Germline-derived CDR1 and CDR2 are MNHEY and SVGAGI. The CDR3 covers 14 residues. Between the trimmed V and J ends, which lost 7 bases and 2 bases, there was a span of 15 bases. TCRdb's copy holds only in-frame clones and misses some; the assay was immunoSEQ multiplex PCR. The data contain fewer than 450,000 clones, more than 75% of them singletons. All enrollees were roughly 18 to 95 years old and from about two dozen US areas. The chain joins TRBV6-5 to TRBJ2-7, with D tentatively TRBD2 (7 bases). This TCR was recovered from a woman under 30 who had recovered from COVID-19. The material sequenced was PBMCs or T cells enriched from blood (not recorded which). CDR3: CASTPGGSPYEQYF. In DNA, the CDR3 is TGTGCCAGCACCCCGGGGGGCAGCCCCTACGAGCAGTACTTC.